A single sample gave rise to the 6 T cell receptor beta chains below, sequenced in a study of cytomegalovirus exposure and HLA in healthy donors. Vbeta (60) and Jbeta (13) primers were used in the PCR. TCRdb's copy holds only in-frame clones and misses some; the assay was immunoSEQ multiplex PCR. The repertoire holds around 90,000 clones, with 85% as singletons. The sequenced sample consisted of PBMCs. Every receptor here comes from a middle-aged man in good health and CMV-seropositive.

The chain employs TRBV21-1 and TRBJ2-2; TRBD2, as called in the table, went unchecked against the DNA. TRBV21-1 is a pseudogene locus. The CDR3 loop spans 17 amino acids. Written as DNA, the CDR3 is TGTGCCAGCAGAAAAGAGGGACTAGCGGGGCTCACCGGGGAGCTGTTTTTT. Translated, it gives CASRKEGLAGLTGELFF.

This rearrangement joins TRBV5-1 to TRBJ2-5; 13 bases agree with TRBD2. The end of the DNA is better explained by TRBJ2-7, so the J call may be wrong. This CDR3 is 17 amino acids long. Germline V gives CDR1 SGHRS, CDR2 YFSETQ. CDR3 sequence: CASSRGTSGISSYEQYF. The CDR3 DNA reads TGCGCCAGCAGCCGCGGGACTAGCGGGATCAGCTCCTACGAGCAGTACTTC.

V usage is TRBV5-1 and J usage is TRBJ2-7; 7 bases match TRBD1. V shed 4 bases and J 5 bases; nucleotides not matched to a gene: 12. The CDR3 extends over 15 amino acids. Germline V gives CDR1 SGHRS, CDR2 YFSETQ. The CDR3 DNA reads as TGCGCCAGCAGCCGACCCTCAGGGACAGCCGACGAGCAGTACTTC. It is translated as CASSRPSGTADEQYF.

This clone has a handful of counts. The V and J genes are TRBV7-3 and TRBJ2-5; no reliable D call. Germline V CDR1 and CDR2: SGHTA, FQGTGA. Trimming removed 5 bases at V and 4 bases at J, with 14 bases between. CDR3 length equals 14 residues. This CDR3 is CASSTFELGETQYF. The CDR3 DNA is TGTGCCAGCAGCACCTTTGAGCTTGGAGAGACCCAGTACTTC.

This chain uses TRBV6-5 with TRBJ2-7; D may be TRBD2 (5 bases). This CDR3 has 14 residues. With 5 bases removed from V and 7 bases from J, the gap between germline ends came to 18 bases. CDR1 and CDR2 (germline): MNHEY, SVGAGI. This CDR3 reads CASSAWTDAREQYF. The CDR3 DNA follows: TGTGCCAGCAGTGCATGGACTGACGCCCGAGAGCAGTACTTC.

V is TRBV30 and J is TRBJ1-6, with TRBD1 matching over 7 bases. Unmatched junction bases numbered 14, after V lost 0 bases and J lost 0 bases. CDR1 and CDR2 from the germline V gene are GTSNPN and SVGIG (reference sequence). The CDR3 has 20 amino acids. For the CDR3, the DNA is TGTGCCTGGAGTGTACAACGGACAGGAGCGTTAAGCTCCTATAATTCACCCCTCCACTTT. Amino acid sequence: CAWSVQRTGALSSYNSPLHF.